This entry lists 4 T cell receptor beta chains sequenced from one sample in a study of CD8+CD57+ T cells in acquired aplastic anemia. Genomic DNA provided the template from which TCR beta VDJ and CDR3 profiles were obtained. TCRdb re-called the reads through MiXCR, storing one row per CDR3 protein. The sample carries about 71,000 distinct CDR3 sequences, around half recorded once. Material: sorted CD4+, CD8+, or CD8+CD57+ T cells (not recorded which) from PBMCs. These receptors originate from a human donor in good health, serving as a control.

The chain couples TRBV19 to TRBJ1-2; TRBD1 is a possible D gene (6 bases). This CDR3 contains 15 residues. V lost 3 bases and J lost 6, with 17 bases in between. Germline V lookup: CDR1 LNHDA, CDR2 SQIVND (reference sequence). In DNA form, the CDR3 reads TGTGCCAGTAGTATCTTTGCAGGGGCGATCAATGGCTACACCTTC. It translates to CASSIFAGAINGYTF.

This clonotype has only a few counts. A read error is likely, as this CDR3 ends without the conserved phenylalanine or tryptophan. The chain links TRBV18 to TRBJ2-7; 10 bases are a match to TRBD2. J lost 7 bases, V lost 8 bases, and 17 bases had no gene match. Germline V CDR1 and CDR2: KGHSH, LQKENI. The CDR3 contains 16 residues. The CDR3 nucleotides read TGTGCCAGCAGTTACCACGGGACTAGCGTACCCGAGGAGCAGTACTGC. It codes for CASSYHGTSVPEEQYC.

The chain recombines TRBV7-9 with TRBJ1-2; no clear D gene. Germline CDR1 is SEHNR and CDR2 is FQNEAQ (reference sequence). CDR3 size: 12 residues. Trimming shortened V by 1 base and J by 5 bases, and 5 bases separated the two germline ends. The CDR3 is CASSLVEYGYTF. Written as DNA, the CDR3 is TGTGCCAGCAGCTTAGTTGAGTATGGCTACACCTTC.

The chain recombines TRBV19 with TRBJ1-5; TRBD1 might be the D (5 bases). The germline V and J ends were trimmed by 6 bases and 11 bases, with 17 bases remaining between them. The CDR3 is 13 residues long. Germline-derived CDR1 and CDR2 are LNHDA and SQIVND (reference sequence). CDR3 DNA: TGTGCCAGTAGCGCAGGGATGGGGGAGGCCCAGCATTTT. This sequence encodes CASSAGMGEAQHF.